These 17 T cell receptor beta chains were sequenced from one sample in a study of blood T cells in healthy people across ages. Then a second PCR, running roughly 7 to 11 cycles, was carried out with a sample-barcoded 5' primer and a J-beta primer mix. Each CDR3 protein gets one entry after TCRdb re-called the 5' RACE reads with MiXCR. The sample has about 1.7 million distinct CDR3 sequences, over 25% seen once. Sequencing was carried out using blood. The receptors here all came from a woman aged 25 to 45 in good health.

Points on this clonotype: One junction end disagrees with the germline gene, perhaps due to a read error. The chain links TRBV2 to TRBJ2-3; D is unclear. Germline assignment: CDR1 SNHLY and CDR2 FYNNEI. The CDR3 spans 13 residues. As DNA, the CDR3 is TGTGCCTGCAGCCCTGATTTCACAGATACGCAGTATTTT. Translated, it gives CACSPDFTDTQYF.

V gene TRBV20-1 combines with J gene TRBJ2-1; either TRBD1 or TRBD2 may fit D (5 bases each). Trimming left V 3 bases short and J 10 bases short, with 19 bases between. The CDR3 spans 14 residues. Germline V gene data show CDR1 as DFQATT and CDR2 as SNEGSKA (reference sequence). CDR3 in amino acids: CSASFGTSLSEQFF. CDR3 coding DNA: TGCAGTGCTAGTTTCGGGACCTCCCTTAGCGAGCAGTTCTTC.

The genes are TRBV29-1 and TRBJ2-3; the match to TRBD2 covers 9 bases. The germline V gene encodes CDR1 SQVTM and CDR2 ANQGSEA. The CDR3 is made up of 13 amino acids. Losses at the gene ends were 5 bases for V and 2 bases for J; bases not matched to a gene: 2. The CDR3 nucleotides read TGCAGCGTTCCGGGACTAGCCACAGATACGCAGTATTTT. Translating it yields CSVPGLATDTQYF.

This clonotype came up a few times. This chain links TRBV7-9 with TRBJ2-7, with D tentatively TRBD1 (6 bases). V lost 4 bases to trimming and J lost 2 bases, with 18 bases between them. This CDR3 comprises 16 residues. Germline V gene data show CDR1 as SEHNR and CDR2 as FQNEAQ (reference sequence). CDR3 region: CASSSNYRDKPYEQYF. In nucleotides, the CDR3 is TGTGCCAGCAGCTCTAACTACAGGGATAAACCCTACGAGCAGTACTTC. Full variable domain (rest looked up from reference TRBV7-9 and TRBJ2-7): DTGVSQNPRHKITKRGQNVTFRCDPISEHNRLYWYRQTLGQGPEFLTYFQNEAQLEKSRLLSDRFSAERPKGSFSTLEIQRTEQGDSAMYLCASSSNYRDKPYEQYFGPGTRLTVT.

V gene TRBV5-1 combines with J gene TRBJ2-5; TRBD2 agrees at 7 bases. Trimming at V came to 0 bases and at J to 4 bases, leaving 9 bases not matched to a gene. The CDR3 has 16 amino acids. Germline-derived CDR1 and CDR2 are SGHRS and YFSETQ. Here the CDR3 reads CASSLGDRGGGETQYF. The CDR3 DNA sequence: TGCGCCAGCAGCTTGGGGGACCGCGGGGGTGGAGAGACCCAGTACTTC. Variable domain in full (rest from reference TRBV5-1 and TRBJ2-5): KAGVTQTPRYLIKTRGQQVTLSCSPISGHRSVSWYQQTPGQGLQFLFEYFSETQRNKGNFPGRFSGRQFSNSRSEMNVSTLELGDSALYLCASSLGDRGGGETQYFGPGTRLLVL.

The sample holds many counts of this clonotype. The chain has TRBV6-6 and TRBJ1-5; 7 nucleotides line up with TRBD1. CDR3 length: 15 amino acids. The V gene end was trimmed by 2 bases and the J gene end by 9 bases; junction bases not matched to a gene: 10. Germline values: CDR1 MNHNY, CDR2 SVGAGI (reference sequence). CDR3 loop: CASSYSDRDPGPQHF. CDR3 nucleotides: TGTGCCAGCAGTTACAGTGACAGGGACCCCGGGCCCCAGCATTTT.

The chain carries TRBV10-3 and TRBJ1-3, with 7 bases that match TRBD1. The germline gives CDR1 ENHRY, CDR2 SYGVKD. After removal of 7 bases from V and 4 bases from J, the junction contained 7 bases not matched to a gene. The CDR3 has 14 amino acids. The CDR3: CAIKGRTGGNTIYF. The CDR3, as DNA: TGTGCCATCAAGGGACGGACAGGAGGAAACACCATATATTTT.

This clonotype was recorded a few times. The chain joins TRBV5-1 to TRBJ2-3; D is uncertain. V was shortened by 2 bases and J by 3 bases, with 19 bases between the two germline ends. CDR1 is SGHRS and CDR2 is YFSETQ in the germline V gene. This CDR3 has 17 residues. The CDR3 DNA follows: TGCGCCAGCAGCTTATTGGCCACTCGGAGTATGACAGATACGCAGTATTTT. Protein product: CASSLLATRSMTDTQYF.

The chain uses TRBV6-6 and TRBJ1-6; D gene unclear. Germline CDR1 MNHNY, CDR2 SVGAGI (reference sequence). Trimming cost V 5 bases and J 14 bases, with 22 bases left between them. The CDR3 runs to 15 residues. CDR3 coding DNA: TGTGCCAGCAGTCAGCCGGGTCCCAGGCGGTCATCCCTCCACTTT. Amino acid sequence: CASSQPGPRRSSLHF.

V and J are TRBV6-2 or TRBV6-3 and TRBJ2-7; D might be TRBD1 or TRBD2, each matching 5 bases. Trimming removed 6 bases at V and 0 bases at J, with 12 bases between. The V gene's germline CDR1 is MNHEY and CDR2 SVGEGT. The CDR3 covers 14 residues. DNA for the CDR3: TGTGCCAGCAGAACCGGGGCTAGCTCCTACGAGCAGTACTTC. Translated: CASRTGASSYEQYF.

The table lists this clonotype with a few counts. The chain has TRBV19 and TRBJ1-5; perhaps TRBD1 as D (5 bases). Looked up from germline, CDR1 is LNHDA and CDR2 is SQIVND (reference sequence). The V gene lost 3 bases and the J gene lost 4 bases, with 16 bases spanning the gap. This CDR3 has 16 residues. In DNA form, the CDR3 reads TGTGCCAGTAGTATCCAGGGTGGGCGCAGGAATCAGCCCCAGCATTTT. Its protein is CASSIQGGRRNQPQHF.

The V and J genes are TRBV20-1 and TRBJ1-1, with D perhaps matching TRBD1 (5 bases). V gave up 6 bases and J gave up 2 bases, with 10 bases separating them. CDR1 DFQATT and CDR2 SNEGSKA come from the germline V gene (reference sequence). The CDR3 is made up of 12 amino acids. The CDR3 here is CSAQGHNTEAFF. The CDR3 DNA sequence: TGCAGTGCCCAAGGACACAACACTGAAGCTTTCTTT.

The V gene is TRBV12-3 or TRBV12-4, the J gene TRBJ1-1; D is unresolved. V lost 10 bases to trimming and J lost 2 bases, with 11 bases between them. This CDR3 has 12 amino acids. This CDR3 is CATGRSNTEAFF. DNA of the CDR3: TGTGCCACGGGCAGAAGTAACACTGAAGCTTTCTTT.

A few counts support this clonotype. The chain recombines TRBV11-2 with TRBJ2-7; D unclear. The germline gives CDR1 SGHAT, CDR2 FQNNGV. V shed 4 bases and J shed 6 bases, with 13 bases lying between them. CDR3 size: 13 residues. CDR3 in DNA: TGTGCCAGCAGCTCTGGAATGGGCCCCGAGCAGTACTTC. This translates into CASSSGMGPEQYF.

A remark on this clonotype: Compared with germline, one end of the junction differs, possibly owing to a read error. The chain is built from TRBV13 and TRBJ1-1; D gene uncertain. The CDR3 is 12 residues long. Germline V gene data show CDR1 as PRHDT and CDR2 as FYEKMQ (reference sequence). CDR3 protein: CASGLGPVPAFF. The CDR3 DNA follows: TGTGCCAGCGGCTTAGGGCCAGTACCAGCTTTCTTT.

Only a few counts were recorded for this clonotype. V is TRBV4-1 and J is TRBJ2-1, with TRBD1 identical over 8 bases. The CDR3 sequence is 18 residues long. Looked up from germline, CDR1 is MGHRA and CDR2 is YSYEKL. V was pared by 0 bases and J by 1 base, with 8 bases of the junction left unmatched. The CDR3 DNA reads TGCGCCAGCAGCCAAGACATCCTTAGGACAGGGTCCTACAATGAGCAGTTCTTC. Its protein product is CASSQDILRTGSYNEQFF.

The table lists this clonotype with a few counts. The chain's CDR3 is CASSLVQYNEQYF. CDR3 sequence (DNA): TGTGCCAGCAGTTTAGTCCAGTACAATGAGCAGTACTTC. This chain connects TRBV28 to TRBJ2-7; D call uncertain. Germline lookup yields CDR1 MDHEN and CDR2 SYDVKM. V lost 2 bases, J lost 7 bases, and 12 bases lay in between. This CDR3 contains 13 residues.